This T cell receptor (beta chain) was identified during a study of spatial heterogeneity in lung cancer. Sample time point: sample taken at primary tumor resection. The donors were about 72 patients with non-small cell lung cancer that was early-stage and untreated. Material for sequencing was whole RNA from tumor, nontumor lung or frozen PBMC, left unsorted. This clonotype was picked up a small number of times. TCRdb passed the 5' RACE reads through MiXCR, listing each CDR3 protein once. The repertoire holds some 10,000 distinct CDR3 sequences, approximately 6.1% seen once, with more than 25% in the top ten. Trimming removed 7 bases at V and 0 bases at J, with 22 bases between. This CDR3 comprises 19 residues.

The sample in question was normal lung tissue next to the tumor, obtained at surgery. This clonotype was obtained from a male donor with early-stage non-small cell lung cancer. J is TRBJ2-6 and V is TRBV12-3 or TRBV12-4; perhaps TRBD2 as D (5 bases). For the CDR3, the DNA is TGTGCCAGCACCGACCCGGGGAGCCTGTACACCTCTGGGGCCAACGTCCTGACTTTC. As protein: CASTDPGSLYTSGANVLTF.